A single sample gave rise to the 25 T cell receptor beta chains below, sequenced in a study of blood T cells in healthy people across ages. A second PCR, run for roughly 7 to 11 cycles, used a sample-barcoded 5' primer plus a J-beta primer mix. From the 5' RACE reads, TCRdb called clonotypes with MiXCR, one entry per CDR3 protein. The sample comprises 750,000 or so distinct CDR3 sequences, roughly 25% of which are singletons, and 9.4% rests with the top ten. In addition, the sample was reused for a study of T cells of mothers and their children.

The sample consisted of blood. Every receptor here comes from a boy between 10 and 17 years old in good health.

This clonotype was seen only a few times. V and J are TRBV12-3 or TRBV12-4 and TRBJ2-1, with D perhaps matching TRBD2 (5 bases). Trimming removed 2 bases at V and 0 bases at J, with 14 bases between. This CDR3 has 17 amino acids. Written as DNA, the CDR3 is TGTGCCAGCAGTTTAAGGCTGACGGGATTCTCCTACAATGAGCAGTTCTTC. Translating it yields CASSLRLTGFSYNEQFF.

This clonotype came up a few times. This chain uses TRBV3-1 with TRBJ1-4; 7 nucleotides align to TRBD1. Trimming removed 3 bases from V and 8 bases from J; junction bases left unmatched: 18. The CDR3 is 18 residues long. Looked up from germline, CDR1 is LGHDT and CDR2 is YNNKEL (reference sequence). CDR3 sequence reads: CASSQLTGTLISREKLFF. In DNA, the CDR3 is TGTGCCAGCAGCCAGCTGACAGGGACCTTAATAAGTAGGGAAAAACTGTTTTTT.

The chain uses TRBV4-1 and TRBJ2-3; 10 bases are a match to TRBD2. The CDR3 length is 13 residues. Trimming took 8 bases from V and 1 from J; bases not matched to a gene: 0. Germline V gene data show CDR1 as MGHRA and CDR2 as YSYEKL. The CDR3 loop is CASGTSGTDTQYF. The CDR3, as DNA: TGCGCCAGCGGGACTAGCGGCACAGATACGCAGTATTTT.

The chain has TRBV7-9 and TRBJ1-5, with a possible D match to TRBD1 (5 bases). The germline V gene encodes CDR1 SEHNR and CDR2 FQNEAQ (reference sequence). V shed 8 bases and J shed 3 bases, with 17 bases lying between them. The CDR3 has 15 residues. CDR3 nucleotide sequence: TGTGCCAGCTCCGCCCCGGGACCTAACAATCAGCCCCAGCATTTT. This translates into CASSAPGPNNQPQHF.

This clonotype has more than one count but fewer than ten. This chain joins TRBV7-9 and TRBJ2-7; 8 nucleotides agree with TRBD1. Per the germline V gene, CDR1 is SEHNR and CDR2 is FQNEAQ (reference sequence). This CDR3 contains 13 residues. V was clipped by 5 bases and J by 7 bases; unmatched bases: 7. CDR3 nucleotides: TGTGCCAGCAGCGGGGACAGGAGGGATGAGCAGTACTTC. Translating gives CASSGDRRDEQYF. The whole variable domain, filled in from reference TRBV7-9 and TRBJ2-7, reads DTGVSQNPRHKITKRGQNVTFRCDPISEHNRLYWYRQTLGQGPEFLTYFQNEAQLEKSRLLSDRFSAERPKGSFSTLEIQRTEQGDSAMYLCASSGDRRDEQYFGPGTRLTVT.

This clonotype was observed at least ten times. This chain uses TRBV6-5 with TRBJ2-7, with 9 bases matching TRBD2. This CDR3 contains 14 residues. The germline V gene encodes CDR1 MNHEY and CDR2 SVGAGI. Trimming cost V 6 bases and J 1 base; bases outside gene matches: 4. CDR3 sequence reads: CASRLAGPSYEQYF. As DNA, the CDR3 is TGTGCCAGCAGACTAGCGGGCCCATCCTACGAGCAGTACTTC.

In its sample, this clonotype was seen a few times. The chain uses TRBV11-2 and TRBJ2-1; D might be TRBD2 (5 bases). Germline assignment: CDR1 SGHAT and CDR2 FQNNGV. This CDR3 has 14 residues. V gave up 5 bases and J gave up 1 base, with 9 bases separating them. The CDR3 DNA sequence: TGTGCCAGCAGCACAATAGCGTCCTACAATGAGCAGTTCTTC. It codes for CASSTIASYNEQFF.

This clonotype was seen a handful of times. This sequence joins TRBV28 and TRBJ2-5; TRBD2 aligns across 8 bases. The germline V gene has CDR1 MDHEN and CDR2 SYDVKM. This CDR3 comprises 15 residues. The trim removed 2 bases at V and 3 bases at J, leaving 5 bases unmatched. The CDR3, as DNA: TGTGCCAGCAGTTTAGCGGGAGGACCAAAAGAGACCCAGTACTTC. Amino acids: CASSLAGGPKETQYF.

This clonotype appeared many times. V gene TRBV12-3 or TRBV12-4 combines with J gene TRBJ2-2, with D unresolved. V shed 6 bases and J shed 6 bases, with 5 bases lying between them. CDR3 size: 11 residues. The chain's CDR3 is CASRRAGELFF. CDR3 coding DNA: TGTGCCAGCAGACGAGCCGGGGAGCTGTTTTTT.

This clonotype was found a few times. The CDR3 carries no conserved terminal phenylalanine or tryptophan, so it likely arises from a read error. The CDR3 region is CAITGGQGGNTEAFL. The CDR3 DNA reads as TGTGCCATCACGGGGGGACAGGGCGGGAACACTGAAGCTTTCCTT. The J gene is TRBJ1-1, the V gene TRBV10-3; 9 positions match TRBD1. CDR3 size: 15 residues. V was pared by 7 bases and J by 1 base, with 7 bases of the junction left unmatched. Looked up from germline, CDR1 is ENHRY and CDR2 is SYGVKD.

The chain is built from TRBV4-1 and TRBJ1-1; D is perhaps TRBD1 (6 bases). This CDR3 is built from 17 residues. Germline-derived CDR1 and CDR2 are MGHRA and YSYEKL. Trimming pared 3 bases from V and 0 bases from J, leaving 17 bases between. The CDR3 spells CASSHPRGGLMNTEAFF. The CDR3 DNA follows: TGCGCCAGCAGCCACCCCAGGGGCGGTTTAATGAACACTGAAGCTTTCTTT.

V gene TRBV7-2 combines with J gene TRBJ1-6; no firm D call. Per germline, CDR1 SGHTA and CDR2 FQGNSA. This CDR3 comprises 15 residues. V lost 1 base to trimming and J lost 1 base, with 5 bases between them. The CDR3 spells CASSLDGSYNSPLHF. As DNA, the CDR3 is TGTGCCAGCAGCTTAGACGGTTCCTATAATTCACCCCTCCACTTT.

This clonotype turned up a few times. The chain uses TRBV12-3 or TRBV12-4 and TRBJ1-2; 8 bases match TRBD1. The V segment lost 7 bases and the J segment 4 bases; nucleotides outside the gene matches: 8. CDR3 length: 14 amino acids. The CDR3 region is CASTSQGAGYGYTF. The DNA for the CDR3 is TGTGCCAGCACCTCCCAGGGGGCAGGCTATGGCTACACCTTC.

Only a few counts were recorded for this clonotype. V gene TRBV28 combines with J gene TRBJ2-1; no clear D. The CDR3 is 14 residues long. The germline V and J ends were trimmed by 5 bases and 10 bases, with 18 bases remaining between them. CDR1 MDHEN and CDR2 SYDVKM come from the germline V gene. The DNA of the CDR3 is TGTGCCAGCAGTCCCCGATTTCGTGCCGGGGAGCAGTTCTTC. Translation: CASSPRFRAGEQFF.

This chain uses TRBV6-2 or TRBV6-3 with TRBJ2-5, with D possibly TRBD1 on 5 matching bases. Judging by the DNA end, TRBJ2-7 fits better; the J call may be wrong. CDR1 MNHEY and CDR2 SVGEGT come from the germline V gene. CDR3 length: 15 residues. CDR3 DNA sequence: TGTGCCAGCAGTGGGGATAAGGGGCTACTCGGCGAGCAGTACTTC. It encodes CASSGDKGLLGEQYF.

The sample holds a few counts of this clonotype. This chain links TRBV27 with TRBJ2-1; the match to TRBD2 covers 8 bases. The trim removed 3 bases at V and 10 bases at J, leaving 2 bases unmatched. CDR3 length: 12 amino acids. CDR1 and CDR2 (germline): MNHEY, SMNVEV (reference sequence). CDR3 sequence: CASSFGGAEQFF. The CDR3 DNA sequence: TGTGCCAGCAGTTTCGGGGGGGCGGAGCAGTTCTTC.

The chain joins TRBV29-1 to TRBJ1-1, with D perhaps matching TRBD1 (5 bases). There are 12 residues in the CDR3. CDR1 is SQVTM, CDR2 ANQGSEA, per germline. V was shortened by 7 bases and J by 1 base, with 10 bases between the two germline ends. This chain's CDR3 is CSAGTWNTEAFF. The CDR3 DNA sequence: TGCAGCGCTGGGACCTGGAACACTGAAGCTTTCTTT.

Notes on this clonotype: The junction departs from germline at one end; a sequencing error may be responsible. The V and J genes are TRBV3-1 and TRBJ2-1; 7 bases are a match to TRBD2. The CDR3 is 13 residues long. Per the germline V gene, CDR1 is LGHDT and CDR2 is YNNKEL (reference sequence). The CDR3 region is CASSLGGDSEKFF. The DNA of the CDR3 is TGTGCCAGCAGCCTGGGGGGGGATTCTGAGAAGTTCTTC.

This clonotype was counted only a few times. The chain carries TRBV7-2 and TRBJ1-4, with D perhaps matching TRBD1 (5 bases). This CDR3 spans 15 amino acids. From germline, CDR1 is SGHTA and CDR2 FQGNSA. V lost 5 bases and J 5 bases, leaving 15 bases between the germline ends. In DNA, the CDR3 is TGTGCCAGCAGCCCCGGGGCCACGCAGAATGAAAAACTGTTTTTT. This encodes CASSPGATQNEKLFF.

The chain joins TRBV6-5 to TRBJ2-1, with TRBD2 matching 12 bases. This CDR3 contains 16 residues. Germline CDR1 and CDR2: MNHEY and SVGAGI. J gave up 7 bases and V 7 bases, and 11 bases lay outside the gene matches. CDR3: CASTRSGLAGSNEQFF. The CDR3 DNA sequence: TGTGCCAGCACCCGGTCCGGACTAGCGGGGTCAAATGAGCAGTTCTTC.

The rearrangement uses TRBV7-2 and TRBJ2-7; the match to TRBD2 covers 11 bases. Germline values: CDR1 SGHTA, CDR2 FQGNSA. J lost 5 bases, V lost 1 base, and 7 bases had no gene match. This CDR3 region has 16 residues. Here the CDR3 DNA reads TGTGCCAGCAGCTTAGGACTAGCGGGGAGCTTCCACGAGCAGTACTTC. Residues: CASSLGLAGSFHEQYF.

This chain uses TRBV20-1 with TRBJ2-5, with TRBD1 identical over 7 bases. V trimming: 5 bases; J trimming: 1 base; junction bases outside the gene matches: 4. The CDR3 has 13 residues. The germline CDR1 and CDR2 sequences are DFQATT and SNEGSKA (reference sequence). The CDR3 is CSAGGQTQETQYF. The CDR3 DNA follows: TGCAGTGCTGGGGGACAGACCCAAGAGACCCAGTACTTC.

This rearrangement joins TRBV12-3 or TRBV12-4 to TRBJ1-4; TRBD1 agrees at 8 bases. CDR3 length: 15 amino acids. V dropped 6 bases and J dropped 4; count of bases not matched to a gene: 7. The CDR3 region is CASSRQGLVNEKLFF. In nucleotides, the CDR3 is TGTGCCAGCAGCCGACAGGGGCTGGTTAATGAAAAACTGTTTTTT.

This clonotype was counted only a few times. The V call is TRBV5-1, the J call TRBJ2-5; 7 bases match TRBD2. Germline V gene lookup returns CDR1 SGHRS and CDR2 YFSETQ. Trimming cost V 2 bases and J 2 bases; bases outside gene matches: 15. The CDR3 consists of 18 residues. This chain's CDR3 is CASSLLQSGEGNQETQYF. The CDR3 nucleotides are TGCGCCAGCAGCTTACTCCAGTCGGGGGAGGGGAATCAAGAGACCCAGTACTTC. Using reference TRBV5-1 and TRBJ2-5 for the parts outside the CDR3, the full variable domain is KAGVTQTPRYLIKTRGQQVTLSCSPISGHRSVSWYQQTPGQGLQFLFEYFSETQRNKGNFPGRFSGRQFSNSRSEMNVSTLELGDSALYLCASSLLQSGEGNQETQYFGPGTRLLVL.

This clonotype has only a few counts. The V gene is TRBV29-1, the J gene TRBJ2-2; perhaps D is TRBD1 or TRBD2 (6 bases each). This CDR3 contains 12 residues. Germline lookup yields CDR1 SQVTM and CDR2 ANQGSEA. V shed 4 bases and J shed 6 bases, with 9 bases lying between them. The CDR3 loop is CSVVGGSGELFF. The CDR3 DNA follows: TGCAGCGTTGTAGGGGGGTCCGGGGAGCTGTTTTTT.